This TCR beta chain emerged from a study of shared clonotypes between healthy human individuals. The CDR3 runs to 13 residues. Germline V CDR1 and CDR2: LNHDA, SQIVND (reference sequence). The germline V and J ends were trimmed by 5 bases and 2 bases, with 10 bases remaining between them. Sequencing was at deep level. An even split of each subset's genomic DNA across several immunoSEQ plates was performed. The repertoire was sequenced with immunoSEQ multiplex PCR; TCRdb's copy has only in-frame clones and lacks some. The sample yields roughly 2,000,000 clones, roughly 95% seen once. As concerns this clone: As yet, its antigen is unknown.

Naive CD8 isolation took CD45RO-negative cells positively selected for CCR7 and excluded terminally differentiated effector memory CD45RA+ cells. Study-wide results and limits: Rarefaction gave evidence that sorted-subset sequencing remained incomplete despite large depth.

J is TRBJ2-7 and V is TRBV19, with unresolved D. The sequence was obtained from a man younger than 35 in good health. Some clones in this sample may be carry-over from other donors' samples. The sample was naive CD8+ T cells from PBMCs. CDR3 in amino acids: CASSPAVTYEQYF. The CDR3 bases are TGTGCCAGTAGTCCTGCGGTCACCTACGAGCAGTACTTC.